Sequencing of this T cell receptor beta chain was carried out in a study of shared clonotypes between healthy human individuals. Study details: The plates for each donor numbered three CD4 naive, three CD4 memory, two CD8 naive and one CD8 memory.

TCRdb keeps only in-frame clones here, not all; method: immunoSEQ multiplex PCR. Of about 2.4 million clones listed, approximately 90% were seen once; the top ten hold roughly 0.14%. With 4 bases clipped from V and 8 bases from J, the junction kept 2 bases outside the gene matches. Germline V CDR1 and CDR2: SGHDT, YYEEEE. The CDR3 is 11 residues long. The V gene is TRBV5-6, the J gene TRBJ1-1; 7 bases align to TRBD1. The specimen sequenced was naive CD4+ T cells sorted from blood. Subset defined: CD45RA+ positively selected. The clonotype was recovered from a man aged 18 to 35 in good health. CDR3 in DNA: TGTGCCAGCAGCCAGACAGGGGAAGCTTTCTTT. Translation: CASSQTGEAFF.